The clone carrying this TCR beta chain was picked up a small number of times. The sample has other DNA sequences that encode this CDR3 too. Original handling: Estimated nucleated cell counts came from reference gene primer amplification. Method: immunoSEQ multiplex PCR; TCRdb's copy keeps in-frame clones and lacks some. Clone size and the V and J calls come from that table; the DNA yielded D and trimming. The sample shows some 260,000 clones, just over 85% of them seen only once. These data are taken from a study of blood T cell repertoires in COVID-19. Study-level background: Researchers got acute and convalescent COVID-19 samples from the United States, Italy and Spain. Sources were T cells, B-cell-depleted T cells, or PBMCs; the material itself was cDNA or gDNA.

Looked up from germline, CDR1 is SGHAT and CDR2 is FQNNGV. The V gene lost 5 bases and the J gene lost 7 bases, with 14 bases spanning the gap. This CDR3 spans 13 amino acids. The chain is built from TRBV11-2 and TRBJ1-2; D not resolved. The TCR sequence derives from a man older than 75 with acute or convalescent COVID-19. Sequencing was done on a sample of peripheral blood. The CDR3 DNA sequence: TGTGCCAGCAGCGCTTCTACCGGTGTTGGCTACACCTTC. It translates to CASSASTGVGYTF.